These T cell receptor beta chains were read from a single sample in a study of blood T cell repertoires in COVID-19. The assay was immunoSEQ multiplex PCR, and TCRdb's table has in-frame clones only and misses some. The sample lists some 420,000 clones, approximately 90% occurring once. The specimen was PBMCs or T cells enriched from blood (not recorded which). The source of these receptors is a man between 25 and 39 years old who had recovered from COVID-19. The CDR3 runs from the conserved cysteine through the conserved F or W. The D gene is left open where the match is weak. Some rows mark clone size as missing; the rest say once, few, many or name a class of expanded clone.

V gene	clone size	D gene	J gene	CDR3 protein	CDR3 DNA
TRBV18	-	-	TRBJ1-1	CASSAGNRNTEAFF	TGTGCCAGCTCAGCAGGGAACCGGAACACTGAAGCTTTCTTT
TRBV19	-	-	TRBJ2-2	CASSTAAGPIGELFF	TGTGCCAGTAGTACCGCCGCGGGCCCGATCGGGGAGCTGTTTTTT
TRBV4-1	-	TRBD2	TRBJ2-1	CASSQDRLAGTNEQFF	TGCGCCAGCAGCCAAGACAGACTAGCGGGCACCAATGAGCAGTTCTTC
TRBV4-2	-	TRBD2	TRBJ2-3	CASSQEMGTSGTPDTQYF	TGTGCCAGCAGCCAAGAAATGGGGACTAGCGGGACCCCAGATACGCAGTATTTT
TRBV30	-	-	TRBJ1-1	CAWSGLANTEAFF	TGTGCCTGGTCTGGTTTAGCCAACACTGAAGCTTTCTTT
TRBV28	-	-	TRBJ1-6	CASSPSGGAYSPLHF	TGTGCCAGCAGCCCCAGTGGGGGCGCTTACTCACCCCTCCACTTT
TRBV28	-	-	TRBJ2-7	CASSLQYEQYF	TGTGCCAGCAGTTTACAGTACGAGCAGTACTTC
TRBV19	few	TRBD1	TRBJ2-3	CASSRPPKTGGTDTQYF	TGTGCCAGTAGTAGACCACCCAAGACAGGGGGCACAGATACGCAGTATTTT
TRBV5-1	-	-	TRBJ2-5	CASSLLGYSQETQYF	TGCGCCAGCAGCTTACTAGGGTATTCCCAAGAGACCCAGTACTTC
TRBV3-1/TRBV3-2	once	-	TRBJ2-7	CASSQGLTGSYEQYF	TGTGCCAGCAGCCAAGGTCTGACAGGCTCCTACGAGCAGTACTTC
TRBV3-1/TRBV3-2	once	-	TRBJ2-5	CASSQQQVLGETQYF	TGTGCCAGCAGCCAGCAACAGGTGCTAGGGGAGACCCAGTACTTC
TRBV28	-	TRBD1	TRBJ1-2	CATKPGQGNYGYTF	TGTGCCACCAAACCGGGACAGGGGAACTATGGCTACACCTTC
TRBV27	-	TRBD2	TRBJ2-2	CASSHRGLSPPGELFF	TGTGCCAGCAGTCATAGGGGACTATCTCCCCCCGGGGAGCTGTTTTTT
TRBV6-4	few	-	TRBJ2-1	CASSVLSGGEQFF	TGTGCCAGCAGTGTACTCAGCGGCGGTGAGCAGTTCTTC
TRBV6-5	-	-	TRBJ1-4	CASSYSIQNPNEKLFF	TGTGCCAGCAGTTACTCGATACAGAATCCCAATGAAAAACTGTTTTTT
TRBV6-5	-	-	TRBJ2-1	CATRSLAYNEQFF	TGTGCCACTAGATCTCTAGCCTACAATGAGCAGTTCTTC
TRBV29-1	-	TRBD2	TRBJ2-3	CSVGLAGGSTDTQYF	TGCAGCGTGGGACTAGCGGGAGGGAGCACAGATACGCAGTATTTT
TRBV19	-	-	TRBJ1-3	CASRPDSGTTMGNTIYF	TGTGCCAGTAGACCTGATTCCGGGACAACAATGGGAAACACCATATATTTT
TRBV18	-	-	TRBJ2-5	CASSPSSETQYF	TGTGCCAGCTCACCGTCATCAGAGACCCAGTACTTC
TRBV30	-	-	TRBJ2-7	CAWSGSTYEQYF	TGTGCCTGGAGTGGTTCTACCTACGAGCAGTACTTC
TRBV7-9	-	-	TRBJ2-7	CASRPQRQRNYEQYF	TGTGCCAGCAGACCCCAACGACAGAGAAACTACGAGCAGTACTTC
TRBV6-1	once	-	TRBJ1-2	CASSVDSPRANYGYTF	TGTGCCAGCAGTGTGGACAGCCCTAGAGCTAACTATGGCTACACCTTC
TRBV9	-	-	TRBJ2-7	CASSIGGVYEQYF	TGTGCCAGCAGCATCGGAGGGGTATACGAGCAGTACTTC
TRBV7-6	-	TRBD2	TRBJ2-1	CASSPVGGGPNEQFF	TGTGCCAGCAGCCCGGTCGGGGGAGGGCCGAATGAGCAGTTCTTC
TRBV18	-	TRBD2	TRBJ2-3	CASSQTSGSFAQYF	TGTGCCAGCTCACAGACTAGCGGGAGTTTTGCGCAGTATTTT
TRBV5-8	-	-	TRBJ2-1	CASSLASSNEQFF	TGTGCCAGCAGCTTGGCGTCTAGCAATGAGCAGTTCTTC
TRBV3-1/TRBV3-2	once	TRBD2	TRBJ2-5	CASTYSGSGGETQYF	TGTGCCAGCACCTATAGCGGGAGCGGAGGAGAGACCCAGTACTTC
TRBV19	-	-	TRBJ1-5	CASSIFGSNQPQHF	TGTGCCAGTAGTATCTTCGGTAGCAATCAGCCCCAGCATTTT
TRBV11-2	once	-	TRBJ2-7	CASSSGNSYEQYF	TGTGCCAGCAGCTCCGGGAACTCCTACGAGCAGTACTTC
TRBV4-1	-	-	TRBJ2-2	CASSQIRDTGELFF	TGCGCCAGCAGCCAAATTCGGGACACCGGGGAGCTGTTTTTT
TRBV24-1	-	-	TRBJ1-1	CATSDRKRETEAFF	TGTGCCACCAGTGATCGGAAGAGGGAGACTGAAGCTTTCTTT
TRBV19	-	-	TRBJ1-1	CASSITAGSSEAFF	TGTGCCAGTAGTATAACCGCGGGGAGCTCTGAAGCTTTCTTT
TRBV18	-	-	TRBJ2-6	CASSLKTAELGGSGANVLTF	TGTGCCAGCTCACTGAAAACTGCGGAATTAGGAGGATCTGGGGCCAACGTCCTGACTTTC
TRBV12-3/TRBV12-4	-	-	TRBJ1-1	CASRVTGNTEAFF	TGTGCCAGCAGAGTAACCGGGAACACTGAAGCTTTCTTT
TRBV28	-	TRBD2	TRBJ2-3	CASSSPGTSGLGTDTQYF	TGTGCCAGCAGTTCGCCTGGGACTAGCGGATTAGGCACAGATACGCAGTATTTT
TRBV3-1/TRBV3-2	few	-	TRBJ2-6	CASSPTGFSSGANVLTF	TGTGCCAGCAGCCCAACAGGGTTTAGCTCTGGGGCCAACGTCCTGACTTTC
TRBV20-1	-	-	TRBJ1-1	CSASRILGTEAFF	TGCAGTGCTAGTAGGATTCTAGGCACTGAAGCTTTCTTT
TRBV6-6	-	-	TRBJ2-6	CASSPRDAASGANVLTF	TGTGCCAGCAGTCCTCGAGACGCGGCTTCTGGGGCCAACGTCCTGACTTTC
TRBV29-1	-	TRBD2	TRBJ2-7	CSVAAGGPYEQYF	TGCAGCGTTGCCGCGGGAGGGCCCTACGAGCAGTACTTC
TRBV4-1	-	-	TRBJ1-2	CASSQEYNLNSNYGYTF	TGCGCCAGCAGCCAAGAATACAACCTGAATTCTAACTATGGCTACACCTTC
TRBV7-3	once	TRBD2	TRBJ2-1	CASSSTSDSYNEQFF	TGTGCCAGCAGCTCCACTAGCGACTCCTACAATGAGCAGTTCTTC
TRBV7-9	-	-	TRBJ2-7	CAGGGYRVDEGYEQYF	TGTGCCGGGGGAGGGTACAGGGTGGACGAGGGGTACGAGCAGTACTTC
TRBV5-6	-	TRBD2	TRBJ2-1	CASTPTSGRYNEQFF	TGTGCCAGCACCCCGACTAGCGGGAGGTACAATGAGCAGTTCTTC
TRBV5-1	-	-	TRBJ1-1	CASSWGRKQNTEAFF	TGCGCCAGCAGCTGGGGGCGGAAGCAGAACACTGAAGCTTTCTTT
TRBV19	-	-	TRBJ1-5	CASSIAGLPSNQPQHF	TGTGCCAGTAGTATAGCGGGACTACCAAGCAATCAGCCCCAGCATTTT
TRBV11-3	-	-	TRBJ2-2	CASSLDPAGELFF	TGTGCCAGCAGCTTAGATCCGGCCGGGGAGCTGTTTTTT
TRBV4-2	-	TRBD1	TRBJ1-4	CASSSVLHRGQTTNEKLFF	TGTGCCAGCAGCTCTGTACTCCACAGGGGGCAAACAACTAATGAAAAACTGTTTTTT
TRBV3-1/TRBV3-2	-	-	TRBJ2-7	CASSNQGTHYEQYF	TGTGCCAGCAGCAATCAGGGTACCCACTACGAGCAGTACTTC
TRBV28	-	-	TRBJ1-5	CASSLGLQPQHF	TGTGCCAGCAGTTTAGGTCTACAGCCCCAGCATTTT
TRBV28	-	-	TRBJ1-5	CASSPYGQYSNQPQHF	TGTGCCAGCAGTCCTTATGGACAGTATAGCAATCAGCCCCAGCATTTT
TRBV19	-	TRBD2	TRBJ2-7	CASSSAGTSGSIEQYF	TGTGCCAGTAGTAGCGCGGGGACTAGCGGGAGTATCGAGCAGTACTTC
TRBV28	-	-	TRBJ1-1	CASTPYLGRGKGNTEAFF	TGTGCCAGCACGCCTTATCTCGGCAGGGGAAAAGGGAACACTGAAGCTTTCTTT
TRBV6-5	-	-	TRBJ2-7	CATRGATYEQYF	TGTGCCACCCGGGGGGCAACCTACGAGCAGTACTTC
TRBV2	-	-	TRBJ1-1	CASSDVYGGQMNTEAFF	TGTGCCAGCAGTGATGTCTACGGTGGACAGATGAACACTGAAGCTTTCTTT
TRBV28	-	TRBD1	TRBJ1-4	CASRETGGGEKLFF	TGTGCCAGCAGGGAGACAGGGGGTGGTGAAAAACTGTTTTTT